The clone carrying this T cell receptor beta chain was detected a few times. Per the original data handling: Amplification from reference gene primers served as the basis for estimated nucleated cell counts. TCRdb keeps only in-frame clones here, not all; method: immunoSEQ multiplex PCR. V, J and clone size reflect that table, while D and trimming were determined from the DNA. The table lists tens of thousands of clones, 80% to 85% of them singletons. This entry is derived from a study of blood T cell repertoires in COVID-19. Study overall: From the United States, Italy and Spain came samples of acute and convalescent COVID-19. Nucleic acid was either cDNA or gDNA, and it came from T cells, B-cell-depleted T cells, or PBMCs.

Trimming removed 0 bases at V and 0 bases at J, with 10 bases between. This CDR3 spans 15 amino acids. Germline V gene data show CDR1 as SGHNT and CDR2 as YYREEE (reference sequence). The sequence came from a woman aged 55 to 70 with acute or convalescent COVID-19. The chain joins TRBV5-4 to TRBJ2-7, with D hard to call. Sequences were obtained from peripheral blood. The CDR3 DNA follows: TGTGCCAGCAGCTTGGGGCAGCACAGCTCCTACGAGCAGTACTTC. This translates into CASSLGQHSSYEQYF.